Following are 15 T cell receptor beta chains from one sample sequenced in a study of vaccination effects on CD4 cells after COVID-19. Measured with immunoSEQ multiplex PCR; TCRdb has only the in-frame clones, and not every one. The profile shows about 68,000 clones, about 80% of them singletons. Before sequencing took place, the ViraFEST assay used viral peptide pools to expand antigen-specific CD4+ T cells. Cells that had been cultured for roughly 9 days were the source of isolated CD4+ T cells. The vaccine recipients had no prior SARS-CoV-2 infection, with negative nucleocapsid antibodies. Antigen specificity for these receptors is unknown. The material sequenced was CD4+ T cells from PBMCs cultured with SARS-CoV-2 spike peptides, taken before COVID-19 vaccination. The receptor set was obtained from a human donor who received a COVID-19 vaccine.

There are a few counts of this clone. The chain recombines TRBV30 with TRBJ1-5; D unclear. V was cut by 2 bases and J by 2 bases, with 10 bases left in between. The CDR3 contains 14 residues. Germline CDR1 and CDR2: GTSNPN and SVGIG (reference sequence). For the CDR3, the DNA is TGTGCCTGGAGTCCAGTTATGGGCAATCAGCCCCAGCATTTT. Its protein is CAWSPVMGNQPQHF.

This chain connects TRBV2 to TRBJ2-1, with 9 bases aligning to TRBD1. The CDR3 has 13 residues. From germline, CDR1 is SNHLY and CDR2 FYNNEI. V lost 6 bases to trimming and J lost 7 bases; unmatched junction nucleotides: 4. The CDR3 protein is CASRNRGLNEQFF. As DNA, the CDR3 is TGTGCCAGCAGGAACAGGGGGCTAAATGAGCAGTTCTTC.

The chain has TRBV27 and TRBJ1-4, with D uncertain. This CDR3 region has 12 residues. Germline-derived CDR1 and CDR2 are MNHEY and SMNVEV (reference sequence). Trimming took off 6 bases at V and 4 bases at J, with 6 bases between the two ends. Here the CDR3 DNA reads TGTGCCAGCAGGGGGATTAATGAAAAACTGTTTTTT. This gives the protein CASRGINEKLFF.

This rearrangement joins TRBV5-1 to TRBJ1-3; D is unresolved. Germline V lookup: CDR1 SGHRS, CDR2 YFSETQ. Trimming cost V 2 bases and J 11 bases, with 11 bases left between them. CDR3 length: 12 amino acids. CDR3 coding DNA: TGCGCCAGCAGCTTTGACGGAACCCCCATATATTTT. The encoded protein is CASSFDGTPIYF.

The J gene is TRBJ2-6, the V gene TRBV6-2 or TRBV6-3, with 9 positions matching TRBD1. Germline-derived CDR1 and CDR2 are MNHEY and SVGEGT. Trimming removed 4 bases from V and 0 bases from J; junction bases left unmatched: 4. The CDR3 extends over 17 amino acids. CDR3 bases: TGTGCCAGCAGTTGGGGACAGGGCCGCTCTGGGGCCAACGTCCTGACTTTC. Amino acids: CASSWGQGRSGANVLTF.

The chain carries TRBV3-1 (or the pseudogene TRBV3-2) and TRBJ2-6; D remains unclear. The V gene's germline CDR1 is LGHDT and CDR2 YNNKEL (reference sequence). V gave up 3 bases and J gave up 4 bases, with 7 bases separating them. The length of the CDR3 is 14 residues. The CDR3 DNA reads as TGTGCCAGCAGCCACGCAGCGGGGGCCAACGTCCTGACTTTC. Its protein is CASSHAAGANVLTF.

V and J are TRBV5-1 and TRBJ1-5; D remains unclear. In germline, CDR1 is SGHRS, CDR2 YFSETQ. Trimming took 4 bases from V and 6 from J, leaving 14 bases between them. CDR3 length equals 14 residues. The CDR3 bases are TGCGCCAGCAGCCCCTCCAGTGGGTCTCAGCCCCAGCATTTT. Translating it yields CASSPSSGSQPQHF. Complete variable domain (other parts from reference TRBV5-1 and TRBJ1-5): KAGVTQTPRYLIKTRGQQVTLSCSPISGHRSVSWYQQTPGQGLQFLFEYFSETQRNKGNFPGRFSGRQFSNSRSEMNVSTLELGDSALYLCASSPSSGSQPQHFGDGTRLSIL.

The rearrangement joins TRBV7-9 to TRBJ2-3; TRBD2 agrees at 8 bases. V shed 5 bases, J shed 6 bases, and the junction held 10 bases outside the gene matches. This CDR3 has 15 amino acids. Germline loops: CDR1 SEHNR, CDR2 FQNEAQ (reference sequence). The CDR3 is CASSPWGGGTDTQYF. The CDR3 nucleotides read TGTGCCAGCAGCCCCTGGGGCGGGGGGACGGATACGCAGTATTTT.

The rearrangement links TRBV6-1 to TRBJ2-1; possibly TRBD2 for D (5 bases). The CDR3 loop spans 12 amino acids. The V and J ends lost 1 base and 7 bases respectively, with 5 bases between them. Germline lookup yields CDR1 MNHNS and CDR2 SASEGT. The CDR3 sequence is CASSEGRNEQFF. The DNA for the CDR3 is TGTGCCAGCAGTGAAGGGAGGAATGAGCAGTTCTTC.

The chain has TRBV6-2 or TRBV6-3 and TRBJ1-2; a possible D gene is TRBD1 (5 bases). V was clipped by 2 bases and J by 5 bases, with 15 bases between them. Per the germline V gene, CDR1 is MNHEY and CDR2 is SVGEGT. This CDR3 has 15 amino acids. The CDR3 sequence: CASSYDGTLMYGYTF. CDR3 sequence (DNA): TGTGCCAGCAGTTACGACGGGACGCTGATGTATGGCTACACCTTC.

This clone was counted once. V is TRBV18 and J is TRBJ1-2; the match to TRBD1 covers 9 bases. J lost 6 bases, V lost 0 bases, and 8 bases had no gene match. CDR3 size: 16 residues. Germline V gives CDR1 KGHSH, CDR2 LQKENI. The DNA for the CDR3 is TGTGCCAGCTCACCACCGAGAAACAGGGGGCTCGATGGCTACACCTTC. This codes for CASSPPRNRGLDGYTF. Based on the CDR3 plus reference TRBV18 and TRBJ1-2, the full variable domain is NAGVMQNPRHLVRRRGQEARLRCSPMKGHSHVYWYRQLPEEGLKFMVYLQKENIIDESGMPKERFSAEFPKEGPSILRIQQVVRGDSAAYFCASSPPRNRGLDGYTFGSGTRLTVV.

This chain joins TRBV4-3 and TRBJ2-2; D is unclear. The CDR3 has 19 residues. Between the trimmed V and J ends, which lost 8 bases and 4 bases, there was a span of 29 bases. CDR1 and CDR2 from the germline V gene are LGHNA and YSLEER. CDR3 region: CASGKFDATWGGGTGELFF. CDR3 bases: TGCGCCAGCGGCAAATTTGATGCGACTTGGGGTGGCGGCACCGGGGAGCTGTTTTTT.

The rearrangement joins TRBV9 to TRBJ2-2; D is unresolved. CDR1 SGDLS and CDR2 YYNGEE come from the germline V gene. Trimming left V 3 bases short and J 2 bases short, with 8 bases between. The CDR3 length is 14 residues. CDR3 protein: CASSDTRNTGELFF. The DNA of the CDR3 is TGTGCCAGCAGCGACACCCGTAACACCGGGGAGCTGTTTTTT.

The CDR3 DNA follows: TGTGCCAGTAGTATACTTTCGGGGGGGAGCTACAATGAGCAGTTCTTC. Translated: CASSILSGGSYNEQFF. V gene TRBV19 combines with J gene TRBJ2-1, with TRBD2 identical over 8 bases. Germline V gene sequence: CDR1 LNHDA, CDR2 SQIVND (reference sequence). This CDR3 contains 16 residues. With V trimmed by 2 bases and J by 3 bases, 6 bases remained unmatched.

This chain links TRBV29-1 with TRBJ1-2, with D unresolved. Germline V lookup: CDR1 SQVTM, CDR2 ANQGSEA. The CDR3 extends over 14 amino acids. The CDR3 sequence: CSALGRTSPYGYTF. In DNA, the CDR3 is TGCAGTGCCCTTGGTCGTACTTCACCCTATGGCTACACCTTC.